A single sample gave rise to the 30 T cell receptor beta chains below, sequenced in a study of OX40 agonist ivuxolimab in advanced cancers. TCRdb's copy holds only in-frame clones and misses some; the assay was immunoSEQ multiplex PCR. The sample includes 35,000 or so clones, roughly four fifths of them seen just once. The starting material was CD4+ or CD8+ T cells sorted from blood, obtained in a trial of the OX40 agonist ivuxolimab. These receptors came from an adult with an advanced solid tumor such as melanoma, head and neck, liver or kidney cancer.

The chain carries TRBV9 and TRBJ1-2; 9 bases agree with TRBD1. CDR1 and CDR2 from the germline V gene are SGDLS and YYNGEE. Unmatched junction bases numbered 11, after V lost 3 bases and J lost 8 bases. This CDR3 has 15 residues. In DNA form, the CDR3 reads TGTGCCAGCAGCGGACCGGCGGGACAGGGAAAGGGCTACACCTTC. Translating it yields CASSGPAGQGKGYTF.

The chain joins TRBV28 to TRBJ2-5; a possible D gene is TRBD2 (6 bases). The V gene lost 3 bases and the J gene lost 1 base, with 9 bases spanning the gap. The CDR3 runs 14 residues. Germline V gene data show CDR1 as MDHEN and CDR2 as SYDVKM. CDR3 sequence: CASSLAGTQETQYF. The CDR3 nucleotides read TGTGCCAGCAGTTTGGCGGGGACCCAAGAGACCCAGTACTTC.

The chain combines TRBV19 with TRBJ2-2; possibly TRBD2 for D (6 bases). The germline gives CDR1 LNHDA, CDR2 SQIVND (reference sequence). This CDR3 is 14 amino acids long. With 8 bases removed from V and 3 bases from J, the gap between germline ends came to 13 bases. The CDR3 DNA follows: TGTGCCAGTGGGACTGCGGGCTACACCGGGGAGCTGTTTTTT. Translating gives CASGTAGYTGELFF.

This chain's CDR3 is CASSPSGSPYEQYF. CDR3 bases: TGTGCCAGCAGCCCCTCCGGGTCCCCGTACGAGCAGTACTTC. The chain is built from TRBV7-2 and TRBJ2-5, with D hard to call. Judging by the DNA end, TRBJ2-7 fits better; the J call may be wrong. Germline-derived CDR1 and CDR2 are SGHTA and FQGNSA. There are 14 residues in the CDR3.

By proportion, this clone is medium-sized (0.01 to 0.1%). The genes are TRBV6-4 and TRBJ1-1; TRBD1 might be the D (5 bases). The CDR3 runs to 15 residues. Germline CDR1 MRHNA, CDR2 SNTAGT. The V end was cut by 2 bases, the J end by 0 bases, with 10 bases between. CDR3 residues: CASSDTGLMNTEAFF. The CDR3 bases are TGTGCCAGCAGTGACACAGGCCTCATGAACACTGAAGCTTTCTTT.

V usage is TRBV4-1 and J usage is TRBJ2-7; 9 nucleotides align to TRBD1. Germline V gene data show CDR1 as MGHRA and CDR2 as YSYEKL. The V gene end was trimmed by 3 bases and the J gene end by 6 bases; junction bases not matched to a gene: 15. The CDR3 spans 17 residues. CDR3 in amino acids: CASSQIQGAPLVGEQYF. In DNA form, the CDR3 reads TGCGCCAGCAGCCAGATACAGGGGGCCCCGTTAGTGGGCGAGCAGTACTTC.

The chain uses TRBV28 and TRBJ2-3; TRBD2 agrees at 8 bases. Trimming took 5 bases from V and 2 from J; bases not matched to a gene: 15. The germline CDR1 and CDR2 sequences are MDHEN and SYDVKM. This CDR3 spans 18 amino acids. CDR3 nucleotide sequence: TGTGCCAGCAGTCCTAATACTCCGGGACTAGAAGCCACAGATACGCAGTATTTT. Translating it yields CASSPNTPGLEATDTQYF.

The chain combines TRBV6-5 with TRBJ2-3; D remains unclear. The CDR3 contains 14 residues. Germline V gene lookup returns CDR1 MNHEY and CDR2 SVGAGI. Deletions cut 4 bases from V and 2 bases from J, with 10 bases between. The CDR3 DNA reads TGTGCCAGCAGTTTTGGGTCTTACACAGATACGCAGTATTTT. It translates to CASSFGSYTDTQYF.

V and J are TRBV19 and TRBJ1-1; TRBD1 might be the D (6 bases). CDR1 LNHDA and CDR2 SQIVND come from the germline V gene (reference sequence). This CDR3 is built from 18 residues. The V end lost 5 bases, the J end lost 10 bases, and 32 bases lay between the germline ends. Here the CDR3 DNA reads TGTGCCAGTAGTGCCCTCTACGCGGGACAATCAAGGCCCCGGGGAGCTTTCTTT. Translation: CASSALYAGQSRPRGAFF.

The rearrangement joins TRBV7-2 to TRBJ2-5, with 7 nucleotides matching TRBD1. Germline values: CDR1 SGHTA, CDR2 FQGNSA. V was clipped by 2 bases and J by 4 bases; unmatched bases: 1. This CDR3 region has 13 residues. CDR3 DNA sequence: TGTGCCAGCAGCTTATACAGGGGAGAGACCCAGTACTTC. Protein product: CASSLYRGETQYF.

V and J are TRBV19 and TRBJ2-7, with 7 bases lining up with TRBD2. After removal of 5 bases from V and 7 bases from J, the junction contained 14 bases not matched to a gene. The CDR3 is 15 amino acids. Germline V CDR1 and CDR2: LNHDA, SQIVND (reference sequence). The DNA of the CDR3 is TGTGCCAGTAGTCCAGGACTAGTTGGGGATCTGGAGCAGTACTTC. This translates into CASSPGLVGDLEQYF.

CDR3 nucleotide sequence: TGTGCCAGCAGTTTCTGGGGAACCGAAGCTTTCTTT. Translating gives CASSFWGTEAFF. The chain links TRBV28 to TRBJ1-1; no reliable D call. Germline CDR1 and CDR2: MDHEN and SYDVKM. The V end lost 3 bases, the J end lost 8 bases, and 10 bases lay between the germline ends. The CDR3 runs 12 residues.

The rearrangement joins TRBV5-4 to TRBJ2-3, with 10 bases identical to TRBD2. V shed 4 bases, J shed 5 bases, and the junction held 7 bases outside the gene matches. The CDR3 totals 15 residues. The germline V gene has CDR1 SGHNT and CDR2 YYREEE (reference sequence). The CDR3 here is CASSLSGRGRDTQYF. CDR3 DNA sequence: TGTGCCAGCAGCCTAAGCGGGAGGGGAAGAGATACGCAGTATTTT. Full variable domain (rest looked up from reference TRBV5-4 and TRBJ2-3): ETGVTQSPTHLIKTRGQQVTLRCSSQSGHNTVSWYQQALGQGPQFIFQYYREEENGRGNFPPRFSGLQFPNYSSELNVNALELDDSALYLCASSLSGRGRDTQYFGPGTRLTVL.

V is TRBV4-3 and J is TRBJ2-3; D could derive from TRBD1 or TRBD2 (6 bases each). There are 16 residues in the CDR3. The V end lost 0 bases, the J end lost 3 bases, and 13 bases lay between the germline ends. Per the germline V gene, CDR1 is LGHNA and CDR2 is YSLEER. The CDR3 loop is CASSQDSTGRTDTQYF. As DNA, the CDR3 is TGCGCCAGCAGCCAAGATAGTACAGGGAGGACAGATACGCAGTATTTT.

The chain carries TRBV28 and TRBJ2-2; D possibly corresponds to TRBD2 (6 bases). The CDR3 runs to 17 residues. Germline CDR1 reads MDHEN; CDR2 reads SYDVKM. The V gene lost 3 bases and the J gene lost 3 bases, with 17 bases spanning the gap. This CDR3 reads CASSLGFPSVDTGELFF. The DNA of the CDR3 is TGTGCCAGCAGTTTGGGGTTCCCTAGCGTAGACACCGGGGAGCTGTTTTTT.

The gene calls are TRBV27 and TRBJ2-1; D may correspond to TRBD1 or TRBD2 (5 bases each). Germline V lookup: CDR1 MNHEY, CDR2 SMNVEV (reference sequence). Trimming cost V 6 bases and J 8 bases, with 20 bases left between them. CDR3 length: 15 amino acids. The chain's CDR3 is CASRLSPGTLDEQFF. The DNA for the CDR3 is TGTGCCAGCAGACTTTCTCCCGGGACCTTAGATGAGCAGTTCTTC.

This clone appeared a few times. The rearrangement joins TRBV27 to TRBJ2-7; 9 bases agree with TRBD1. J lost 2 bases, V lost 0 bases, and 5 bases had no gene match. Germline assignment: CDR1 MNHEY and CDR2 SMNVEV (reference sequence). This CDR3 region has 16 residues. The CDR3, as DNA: TGTGCCAGCAGTTTATCCCCCGGGACAGGGACCTACGAGCAGTACTTC. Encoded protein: CASSLSPGTGTYEQYF.

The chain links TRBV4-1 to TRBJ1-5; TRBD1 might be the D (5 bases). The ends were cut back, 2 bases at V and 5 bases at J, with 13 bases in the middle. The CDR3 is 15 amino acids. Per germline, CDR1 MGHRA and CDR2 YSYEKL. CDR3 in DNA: TGCGCCAGCAGCCAAATTTTGGGGGGGGATCAGCCCCAGCATTTT. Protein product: CASSQILGGDQPQHF.

The CDR3 spells CASSLGSGSVTGELFF. CDR3 nucleotides: TGCGCCAGCAGCTTGGGAAGCGGGTCGGTCACCGGGGAGCTGTTTTTT. This chain joins TRBV5-1 and TRBJ2-2; D might be TRBD2 (6 bases). The CDR3 has 16 residues. V was clipped by 0 bases and J by 4 bases, with 13 bases between them. CDR1 is SGHRS and CDR2 is YFSETQ in the germline V gene.

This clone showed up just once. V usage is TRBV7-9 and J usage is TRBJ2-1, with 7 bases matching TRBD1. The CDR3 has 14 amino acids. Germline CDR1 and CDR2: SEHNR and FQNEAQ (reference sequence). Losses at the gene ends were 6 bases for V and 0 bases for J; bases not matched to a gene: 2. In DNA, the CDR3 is TGTGCCAGCAGGGGACAGTTCTCCTACAATGAGCAGTTCTTC. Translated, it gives CASRGQFSYNEQFF. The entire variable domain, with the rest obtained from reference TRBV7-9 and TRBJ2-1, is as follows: DTGVSQNPRHKITKRGQNVTFRCDPISEHNRLYWYRQTLGQGPEFLTYFQNEAQLEKSRLLSDRFSAERPKGSFSTLEIQRTEQGDSAMYLCASRGQFSYNEQFFGPGTRLTVL.

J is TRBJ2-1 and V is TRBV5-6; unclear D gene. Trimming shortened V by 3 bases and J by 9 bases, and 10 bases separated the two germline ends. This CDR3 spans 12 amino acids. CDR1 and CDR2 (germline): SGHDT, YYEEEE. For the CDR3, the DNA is TGTGCCAGCAGCTGGCTAAGAACTGAGCAGTTCTTC. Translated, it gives CASSWLRTEQFF.

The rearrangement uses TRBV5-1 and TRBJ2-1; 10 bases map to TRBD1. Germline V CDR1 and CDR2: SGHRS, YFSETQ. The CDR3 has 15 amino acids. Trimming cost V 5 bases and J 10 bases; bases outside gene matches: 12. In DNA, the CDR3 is TGCGCCAGCAGTTTATCCGGGACAGGGGATGAAGAGCAGTTCTTC. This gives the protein CASSLSGTGDEEQFF. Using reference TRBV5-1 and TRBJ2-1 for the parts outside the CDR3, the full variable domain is KAGVTQTPRYLIKTRGQQVTLSCSPISGHRSVSWYQQTPGQGLQFLFEYFSETQRNKGNFPGRFSGRQFSNSRSEMNVSTLELGDSALYLCASSLSGTGDEEQFFGPGTRLTVL.

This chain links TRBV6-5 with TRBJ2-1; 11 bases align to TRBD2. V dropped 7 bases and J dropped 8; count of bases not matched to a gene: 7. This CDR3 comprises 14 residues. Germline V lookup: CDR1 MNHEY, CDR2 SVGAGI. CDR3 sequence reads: CASKFSGRGDEQFF. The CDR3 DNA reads TGTGCCAGCAAATTTAGCGGGAGGGGGGATGAGCAGTTCTTC.

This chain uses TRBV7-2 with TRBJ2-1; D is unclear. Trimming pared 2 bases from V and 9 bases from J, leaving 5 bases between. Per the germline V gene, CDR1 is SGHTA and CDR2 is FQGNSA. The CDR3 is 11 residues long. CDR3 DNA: TGTGCCAGCAGCTTAATTGGTGAGCAGTTCTTC. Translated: CASSLIGEQFF.

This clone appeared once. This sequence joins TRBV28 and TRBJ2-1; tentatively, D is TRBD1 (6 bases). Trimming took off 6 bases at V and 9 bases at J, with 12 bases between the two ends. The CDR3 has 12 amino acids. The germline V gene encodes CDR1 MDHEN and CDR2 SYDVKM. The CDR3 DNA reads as TGTGCCAGCAGCGACCAGGGGACTGAGCAGTTCTTC. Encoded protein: CASSDQGTEQFF.

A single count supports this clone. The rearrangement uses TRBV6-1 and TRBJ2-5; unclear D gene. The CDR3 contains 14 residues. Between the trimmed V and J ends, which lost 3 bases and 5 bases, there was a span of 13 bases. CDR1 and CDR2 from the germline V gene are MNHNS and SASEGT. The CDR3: CASSDLVGLETQYF. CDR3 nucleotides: TGTGCCAGCAGTGATTTGGTGGGCCTGGAGACCCAGTACTTC.

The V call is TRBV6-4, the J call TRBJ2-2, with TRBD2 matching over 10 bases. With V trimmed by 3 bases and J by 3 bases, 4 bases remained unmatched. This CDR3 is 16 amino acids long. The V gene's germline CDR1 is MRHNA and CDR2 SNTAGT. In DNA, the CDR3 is TGTGCCAGCAGTGATTCTAGCGGGGGCGACACCGGGGAGCTGTTTTTT. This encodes CASSDSSGGDTGELFF.

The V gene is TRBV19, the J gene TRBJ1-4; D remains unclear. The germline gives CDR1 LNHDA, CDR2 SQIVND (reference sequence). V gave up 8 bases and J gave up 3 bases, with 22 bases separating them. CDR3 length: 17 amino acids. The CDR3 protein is CASAGSTERKSNEKLFF. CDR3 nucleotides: TGTGCCAGTGCAGGAAGTACAGAAAGGAAGTCTAATGAAAAACTGTTTTTT.

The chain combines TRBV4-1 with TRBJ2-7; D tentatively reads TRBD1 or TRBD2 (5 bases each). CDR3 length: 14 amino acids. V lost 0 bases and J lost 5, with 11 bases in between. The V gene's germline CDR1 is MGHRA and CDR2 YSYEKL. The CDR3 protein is CASSQEEGIHEQYF. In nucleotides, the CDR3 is TGCGCCAGCAGCCAAGAAGAGGGGATCCACGAGCAGTACTTC.

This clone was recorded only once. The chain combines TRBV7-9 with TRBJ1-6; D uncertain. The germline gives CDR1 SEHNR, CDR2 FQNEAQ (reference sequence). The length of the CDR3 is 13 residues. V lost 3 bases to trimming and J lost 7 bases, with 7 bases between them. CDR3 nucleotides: TGTGCCAGCAGCTTTCCGGGGAATTCACCCCTCCACTTT. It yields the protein CASSFPGNSPLHF.